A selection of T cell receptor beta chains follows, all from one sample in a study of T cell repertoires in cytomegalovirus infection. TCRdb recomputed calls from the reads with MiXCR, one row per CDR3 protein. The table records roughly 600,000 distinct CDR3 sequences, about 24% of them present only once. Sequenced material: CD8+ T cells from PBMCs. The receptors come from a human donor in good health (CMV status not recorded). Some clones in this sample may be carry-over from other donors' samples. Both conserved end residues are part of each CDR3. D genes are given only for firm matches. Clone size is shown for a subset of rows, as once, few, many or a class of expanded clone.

DNA: TGTGCCAGCAGTACCCTGCCGAGCCCAGATACGCAGTATTTT; CDR3: CASSTLPSPDTQYF; D: .; size: .; V: TRBV6-5; J: TRBJ2-3
DNA: TGTGCCAGCAGTCCCATAGCGGGGGGACTACAAGAGACCCAGTACTTC; CDR3: CASSPIAGGLQETQYF; D: TRBD2; size: few; V: TRBV28; J: TRBJ2-5
DNA: TGTGCCAGCAGTTACTCGCGGGGAGGAGAGACCCAGTACTTC; CDR3: CASSYSRGGETQYF; D: .; size: .; V: TRBV6-5; J: TRBJ2-5
DNA: TGCAGTGCTAGAGTAAGGAGCGGGGGACAAGAGACCCAGTACTTC; CDR3: CSARVRSGGQETQYF; D: TRBD2; size: few; V: TRBV20-1; J: TRBJ2-5
DNA: TGTGCCAGCAGCTTCCAGATTGCGGGGGTAACCCAAGAGACCCAGTACTTC; CDR3: CASSFQIAGVTQETQYF; D: TRBD2; size: many; V: TRBV7-8; J: TRBJ2-5
DNA: TGTGCCAGCAGCTTAAGGGGTTTTCAGCAAGAGACCCAGTACTTC; CDR3: CASSLRGFQQETQYF; D: .; size: many; V: TRBV11-2; J: TRBJ2-5
DNA: TGTGCCAGCAAGCATGGGACAGGGAACAATGAGCAGTTCTTC; CDR3: CASKHGTGNNEQFF; D: TRBD1; size: few; V: TRBV25-1; J: TRBJ2-1
DNA: TGTGCCAGCAGTTTCATTTTGACTAGCGGGGGTAACACCGGGGAGCTGTTTTTT; CDR3: CASSFILTSGGNTGELFF; D: TRBD2; size: .; V: TRBV12-3/TRBV12-4; J: TRBJ2-2
DNA: TGCGCCAGCAGCCCCGTGCAGGTGAACACTGAAGCTTTCTTT; CDR3: CASSPVQVNTEAFF; D: .; size: few; V: TRBV4-1; J: TRBJ1-1
DNA: TGTGCCAGCAGTTTAGACAGGGCCTATAGCTCCTACAATGAGCAGTTCTTC; CDR3: CASSLDRAYSSYNEQFF; D: TRBD1; size: few; V: TRBV28; J: TRBJ2-1
DNA: TGTGCCAGCAGTTACCTAGGACAGGATACTGAAGCTTTCTTT; CDR3: CASSYLGQDTEAFF; D: TRBD1; size: .; V: TRBV6-6; J: TRBJ1-1
DNA: TGTGCTAGTGGTTTGGTACTTGAGGACAGGAGACTACCTAACTATGGCTACACCTTC; CDR3: CASGLVLEDRRLPNYGYTF; D: TRBD1; size: .; V: TRBV12-5; J: TRBJ1-2
DNA: TGCAGCGTTGAGCACAGTCTTAACTATGGCTACACCTTC; CDR3: CSVEHSLNYGYTF; D: .; size: .; V: TRBV29-1; J: TRBJ1-2
DNA: TGTGCCAACAGTCCCGGGGTGAACACTGAAGCTTTCTTT; CDR3: CANSPGVNTEAFF; D: .; size: few; V: TRBV27; J: TRBJ1-1
DNA: TGTGCCAGCAGTTACTCGAGACAGGGCGGAGACAATGAGCAGTTCTTC; CDR3: CASSYSRQGGDNEQFF; D: TRBD1; size: few; V: TRBV6-2/TRBV6-3; J: TRBJ2-1
DNA: TGTGCCAGCAACCCTCTCCGAGAGACAACTTACACAGATACGCAGTATTTT; CDR3: CASNPLRETTYTDTQYF; D: .; size: once; V: TRBV5-5; J: TRBJ2-3
DNA: TGTGCCAGCAGTTTATCAGAGGGCTACGAGCAGTACTTC; CDR3: CASSLSEGYEQYF; D: .; size: .; V: TRBV27; J: TRBJ2-7
DNA: TGTGCCAGCAGTTTTACGGATATTAATGGCTACACCTTC; CDR3: CASSFTDINGYTF; D: .; size: .; V: TRBV28; J: TRBJ1-2
DNA: TGTGCCAGCAGCCAAGTTCGGATGGGTTACCAAGAGACCCAGTACTTC; CDR3: CASSQVRMGYQETQYF; D: .; size: once; V: TRBV28; J: TRBJ2-5
DNA: TGTGCCAGCAGTTATGGAGTCCCTTCGGAAGTGGATGGCTACACCTTC; CDR3: CASSYGVPSEVDGYTF; D: .; size: .; V: TRBV6-6; J: TRBJ1-2
DNA: TGTGCCAGCAGCGGGGGACTAGAAGAGACCCAGTACTTC; CDR3: CASSGGLEETQYF; D: TRBD2; size: few; V: TRBV7-9; J: TRBJ2-5
DNA: TGTGCCAGCAGCTTAGCTACAGGGGCGCGGACTGAAGCTTTCTTT; CDR3: CASSLATGARTEAFF; D: TRBD1; size: many; V: TRBV7-3; J: TRBJ1-1
DNA: TGTGCCAACAACCTGCCTGACGGGGGCCGATACACAGATACGCAGTATTTT; CDR3: CANNLPDGGRYTDTQYF; D: .; size: .; V: TRBV28; J: TRBJ2-3
DNA: TGTACCAGCAATGACAGGTTGACCGGGGAGCTGTTTTTT; CDR3: CTSNDRLTGELFF; D: .; size: .; V: TRBV12-3/TRBV12-4; J: TRBJ2-2
DNA: TGTGCCATCAACCTAGCGGGGGGCCAAAACATTCAGTACTTC; CDR3: CAINLAGGQNIQYF; D: TRBD2; size: few; V: TRBV2; J: TRBJ2-4
DNA: TGCAGCGTTGAGGGGTCAAGCGGAAAACTGTTTTTT; CDR3: CSVEGSSGKLFF; D: .; size: few; V: TRBV29-1; J: TRBJ1-4
DNA: TGTGCCAGCAGCTCGGGGAGCAGCCTTGACGCGAACTATGGCTACACCTTC; CDR3: CASSSGSSLDANYGYTF; D: .; size: .; V: TRBV7-9; J: TRBJ1-2
DNA: TGTGCCAGCAGCTTAACACAGGACACCGGGGAGCTGTTTTTT; CDR3: CASSLTQDTGELFF; D: .; size: few; V: TRBV7-9; J: TRBJ2-2
DNA: TGTGCCAGTAGTTGGGCTAGCGGGGGGGCAGGTAATGAGCAGTTCTTC; CDR3: CASSWASGGAGNEQFF; D: TRBD2; size: .; V: TRBV19; J: TRBJ2-1